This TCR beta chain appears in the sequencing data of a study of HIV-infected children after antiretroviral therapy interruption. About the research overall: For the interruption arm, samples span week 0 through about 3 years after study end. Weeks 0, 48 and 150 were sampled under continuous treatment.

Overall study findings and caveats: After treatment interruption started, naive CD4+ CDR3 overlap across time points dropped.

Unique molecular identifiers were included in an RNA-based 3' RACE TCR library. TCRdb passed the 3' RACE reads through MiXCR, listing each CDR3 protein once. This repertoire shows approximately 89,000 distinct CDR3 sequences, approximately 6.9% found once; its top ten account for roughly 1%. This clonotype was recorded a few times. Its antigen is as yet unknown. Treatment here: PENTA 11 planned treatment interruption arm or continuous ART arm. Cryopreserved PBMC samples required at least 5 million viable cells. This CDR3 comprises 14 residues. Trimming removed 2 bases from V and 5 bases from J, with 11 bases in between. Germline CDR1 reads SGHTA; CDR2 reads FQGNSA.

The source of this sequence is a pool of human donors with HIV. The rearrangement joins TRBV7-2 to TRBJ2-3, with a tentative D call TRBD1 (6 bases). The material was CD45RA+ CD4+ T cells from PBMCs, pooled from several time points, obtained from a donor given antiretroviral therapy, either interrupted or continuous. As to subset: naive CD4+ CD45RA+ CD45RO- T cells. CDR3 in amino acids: CASSLRGIGDTQYF. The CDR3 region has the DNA TGTGCCAGCAGCTTAAGGGGGATCGGAGATACGCAGTATTTT.